This T cell receptor (beta chain) was recovered during a study of blood T cell repertoires in COVID-19. Study-level background: The origin of the acute and convalescent COVID-19 samples was the United States, Italy and Spain. Sample material is recorded as cDNA or gDNA derived from T cells, B-cell-depleted T cells, or PBMCs.

The germline gives CDR1 ENHRY, CDR2 SYGVKD. The CDR3 contains 14 residues. V was pared by 5 bases and J by 0 bases, with 10 bases between. This clone showed up just once. Per the study methods: Counts of nucleated cells, estimated from reference gene primer amplification, were obtained. TCRdb's copy holds only in-frame clones and misses some; the assay was immunoSEQ multiplex PCR. V and J calls and clone size come straight from that table; D and trimming were deduced from the DNA. The table records around 130,000 clones, around 86% of them present only once. The chain employs TRBV10-3 and TRBJ1-2; the D gene is possibly TRBD1 (6 bases). This clonotype was sampled from a man aged 40-49 years with active or convalescent COVID-19. The sequencing sample was made of peripheral blood. CDR3 DNA sequence: TGTGCCATCAGTACAGGGCCCCCTAACTATGGCTACACCTTC. Translating it yields CAISTGPPNYGYTF.